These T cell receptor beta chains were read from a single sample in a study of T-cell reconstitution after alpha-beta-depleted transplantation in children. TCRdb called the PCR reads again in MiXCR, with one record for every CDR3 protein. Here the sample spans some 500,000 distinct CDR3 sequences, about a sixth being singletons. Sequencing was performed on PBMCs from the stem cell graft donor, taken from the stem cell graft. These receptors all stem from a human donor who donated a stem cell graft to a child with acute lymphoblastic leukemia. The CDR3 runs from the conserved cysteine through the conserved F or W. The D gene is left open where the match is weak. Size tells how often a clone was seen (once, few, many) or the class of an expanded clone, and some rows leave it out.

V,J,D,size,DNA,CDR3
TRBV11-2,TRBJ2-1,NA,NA,TGTGCCAGCAGTCCTGATGAGCAGTTCTTC,CASSPDEQFF
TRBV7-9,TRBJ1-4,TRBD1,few,TGTGCCAGCAGGGATTCAGGGGGGGGTGAAAAACTGTTTTTT,CASRDSGGGEKLFF
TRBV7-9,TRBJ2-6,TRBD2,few,TGTGCCAGCAGCGGGGGGGTTCGAGGTCCTCGGCCGGGTGGGGCCAACGTCCTGACTTTC,CASSGGVRGPRPGGANVLTF
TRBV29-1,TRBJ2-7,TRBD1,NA,TGCAGCGTTTGCCCCAGGGGGTCCTCCTACGAGCAGTACTTC,CSVCPRGSSYEQYF
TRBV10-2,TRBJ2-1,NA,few,TGCGCCAGCAGGGACCGGGGCCAACACAATGAGCAGTTCTTC,CASRDRGQHNEQFF
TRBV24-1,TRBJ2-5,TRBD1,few,TGTGCCACCAGTGCCAGGGGACAGGAGCAAGAGACCCAGTACTTC,CATSARGQEQETQYF
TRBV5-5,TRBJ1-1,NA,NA,TGTGCCAGCAGCATCAGTGTAGGCACCCGGGAAGCTTTCTTT,CASSISVGTREAFF
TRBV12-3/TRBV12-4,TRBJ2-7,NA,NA,TGTGCCAGCTCTGTCGGGGGCCGAATCTACGAGCAGTACTTC,CASSVGGRIYEQYF
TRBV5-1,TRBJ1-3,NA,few,TGCGCCAGCAGCTTGTCTATCGCCAGTCCCTCTGGAAACACCATATATTTT,CASSLSIASPSGNTIYF
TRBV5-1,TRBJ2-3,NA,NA,TGCGCCAGCAGCCCCTTGGGGAAGGCGCAGTATTTT,CASSPLGKAQYF
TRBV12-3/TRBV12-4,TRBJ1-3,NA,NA,TGTGCCAGCAGTTTACGGGGGGGAAACACCATATATTTT,CASSLRGGNTIYF
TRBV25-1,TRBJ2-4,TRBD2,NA,TGTGCCAGCAGTGAATTCGGCGGGACTAGGGTGCACTTC,CASSEFGGTRVHF
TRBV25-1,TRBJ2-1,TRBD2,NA,TGTGCCAGCGGGGGGGAGGGATGGCGGTTCTTC,CASGGEGWRFF
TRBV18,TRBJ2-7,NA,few,TGTGCCAGCTCACCGAATGGACACGAGCAGTACTTC,CASSPNGHEQYF
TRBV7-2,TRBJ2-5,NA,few,TGTGCCAGCATCCGGGACCCCGGAGAGACCCAGTACTTC,CASIRDPGETQYF
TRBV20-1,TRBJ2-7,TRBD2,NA,TGCAGTGCTAGTCCTAGCGGGCCCAGCTCCTACGAGCAGTACTTC,CSASPSGPSSYEQYF
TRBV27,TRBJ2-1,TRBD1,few,TGTGCCAGCATTCAGGACAGGGTTTCGAATGAGCAGTTCTTC,CASIQDRVSNEQFF
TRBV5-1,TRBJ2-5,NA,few,TGCGCCAGCAGCTGGGGGCGAGCGGTCCCCCAAGAGACCCAGTACTTC,CASSWGRAVPQETQYF
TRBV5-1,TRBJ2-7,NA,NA,TGCGCCAGCAGCCCCGGCTGGTCAGAGCAGTCCTTC,CASSPGWSEQSF
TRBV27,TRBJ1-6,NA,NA,TGTGCCAGCAGTCTGCCGGGGTGGGCACCCCTCCACTTT,CASSLPGWAPLHF
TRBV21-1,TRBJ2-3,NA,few,TGTGCCAGCAGCAAAGCGACAACTAGCGGGAGGGCAGATACGCAGTATTTT,CASSKATTSGRADTQYF
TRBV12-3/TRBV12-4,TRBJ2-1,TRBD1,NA,TGTGCCAGCAGTTTTTTGGGGACAGGGGGCGGTGAGCAGTTCTTC,CASSFLGTGGGEQFF
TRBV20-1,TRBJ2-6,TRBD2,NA,TGCAGTGCTAGAGATGGGCTAGCGGGCCTCTCTGGGGCCAACGTCCTGACTTTC,CSARDGLAGLSGANVLTF
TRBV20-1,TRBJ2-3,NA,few,TGCAGTGCTTCCACATGGGGCTCAGATACGCAGTATTTT,CSASTWGSDTQYF
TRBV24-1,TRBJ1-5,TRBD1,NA,TGTGCCACCAGTGACCAGGGACAGAGCAATCAGCCCCAGCATTTT,CATSDQGQSNQPQHF
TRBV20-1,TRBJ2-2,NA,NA,TGCAGTGCTAGAGACAGGGTCGGCGGCACCGGGGAGCTGTTTTTT,CSARDRVGGTGELFF
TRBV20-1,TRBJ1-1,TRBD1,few,TGCAGTGCTAGTCGAGGGGGCGGTCGGACTGAAGCTTTCTTT,CSASRGGGRTEAFF
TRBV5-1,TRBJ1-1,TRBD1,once,TGCGCCAGCAGCTCACAGGGGGCGAGAGGCCCTAACACTGAAGCTTTCTTT,CASSSQGARGPNTEAFF
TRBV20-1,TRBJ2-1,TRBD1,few,TGCAGTGCTAGCCACGGGACAGGGCTCTACAATGAGCAGTTCTTC,CSASHGTGLYNEQFF
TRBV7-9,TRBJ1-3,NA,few,TGTGCCAGCAGCCCTGGGGTGGTGACTGGAAACACCATATATTTT,CASSPGVVTGNTIYF
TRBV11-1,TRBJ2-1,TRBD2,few,TGTGCCAGCAGCTCCTTACTAGCGGGAGTGCGAACAGAGGTCTACAATGAGCAGTTCTTC,CASSSLLAGVRTEVYNEQFF
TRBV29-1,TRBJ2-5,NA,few,TGCAGCTCCCGTAGGCGGGAGACCCAGTACTTC,CSSRRRETQYF
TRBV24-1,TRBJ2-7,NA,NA,TGTGCCACCAGTGACCCTACGGCGAGGTACGAGCAGTACTTC,CATSDPTARYEQYF
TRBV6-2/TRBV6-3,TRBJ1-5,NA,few,TGTGCCAGCGGAGAGCAAAGACAGTTTGTTGTTTTCAATTCGGGTCAGCCCCAGCATTTT,CASGEQRQFVVFNSGQPQHF
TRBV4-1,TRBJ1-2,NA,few,TGCGCCAGCAGCCAAGATCGTTGGGAGGGGGAGAGCTATGGCTACACCTTC,CASSQDRWEGESYGYTF
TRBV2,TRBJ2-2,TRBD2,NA,TGTGCCAGCAGACACGGGACTAGCGGGCCGAACACCGGGGAGCTGTTTTTT,CASRHGTSGPNTGELFF
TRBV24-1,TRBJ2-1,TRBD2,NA,TGTGCCACCAGTGATTTGCCTACTAGCGGAGGTAACAATGAGCAGTTCTTC,CATSDLPTSGGNNEQFF
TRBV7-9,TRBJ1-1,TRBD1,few,TGTGCCAGCAGTCTCCCGGGACAGGGACCGATGAACACTGAAGCTTTCTTT,CASSLPGQGPMNTEAFF
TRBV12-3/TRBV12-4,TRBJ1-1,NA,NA,TGTGCCAGCAGATTAGACCCCGGACGAGCTTTCTTT,CASRLDPGRAFF
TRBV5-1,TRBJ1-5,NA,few,TGCGCCAGCAGCCCGGATTACTGGGATGATAGCAATCAGCCCCAGCATTTT,CASSPDYWDDSNQPQHF